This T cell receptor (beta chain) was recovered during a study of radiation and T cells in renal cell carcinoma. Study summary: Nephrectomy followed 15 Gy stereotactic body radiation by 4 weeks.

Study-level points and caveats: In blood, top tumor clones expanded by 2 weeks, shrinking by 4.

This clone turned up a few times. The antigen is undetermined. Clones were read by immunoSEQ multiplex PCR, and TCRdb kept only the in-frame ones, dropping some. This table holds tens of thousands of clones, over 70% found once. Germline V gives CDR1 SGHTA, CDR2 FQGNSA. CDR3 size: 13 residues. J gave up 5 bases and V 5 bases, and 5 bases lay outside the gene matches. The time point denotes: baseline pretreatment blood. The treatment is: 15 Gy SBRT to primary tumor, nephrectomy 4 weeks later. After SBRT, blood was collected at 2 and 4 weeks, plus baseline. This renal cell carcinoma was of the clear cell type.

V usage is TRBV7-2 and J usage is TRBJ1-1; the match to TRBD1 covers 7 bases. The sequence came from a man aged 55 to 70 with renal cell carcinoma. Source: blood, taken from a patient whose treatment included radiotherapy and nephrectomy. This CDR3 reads CASSTTGDTEAFF. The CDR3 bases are TGTGCCAGCAGCACCACAGGGGATACTGAAGCTTTCTTT.